The 4 T cell receptor beta chains presented below share a single source sample, sequenced in a study of blood T cell repertoires in COVID-19. Measured with immunoSEQ multiplex PCR; TCRdb has only the in-frame clones, and not every one. Of approximately 200,000 clones listed, just under 90% are singletons. Input material: peripheral blood. These receptor sequences come from a man aged 60-69 years who had recovered from COVID-19.

The chain recombines TRBV19 with TRBJ2-1; TRBD2 matches at 13 bases. Germline V gene sequence: CDR1 LNHDA, CDR2 SQIVND (reference sequence). This CDR3 has 15 amino acids. The V segment lost 7 bases and the J segment 5 bases; nucleotides outside the gene matches: 5. For the CDR3, the DNA is TGTGCCAGTACTACCGGGACTAGCGGGAACAATGAGCAGTTCTTC. Translation: CASTTGTSGNNEQFF.

This sequence joins TRBV3-1 (or the pseudogene TRBV3-2) and TRBJ2-2; maybe TRBD2 (5 bases). The CDR3 consists of 15 residues. V lost 4 bases to trimming and J lost 7 bases, with 16 bases between them. The V gene's germline CDR1 is LGHDT and CDR2 YNNKEL (reference sequence). Here the CDR3 reads CASSPTRVGIGELFF. Here the CDR3 DNA reads TGTGCCAGCAGCCCGACGCGGGTAGGAATCGGGGAGCTGTTTTTT.

The chain couples TRBV6-4 to TRBJ2-3; 9 bases agree with TRBD2. The ends lost 4 bases at V and 1 base at J; junction bases unmatched: 0. The CDR3 is 14 amino acids. Germline CDR1 MRHNA, CDR2 SNTAGT. The CDR3 nucleotides are TGTGCCAGCAGTGCTAGCGGGGGCACAGATACGCAGTATTTT. Encoded protein: CASSASGGTDTQYF.

This clone is a singleton in its sample. The chain has TRBV18 and TRBJ2-3, with D possibly being TRBD2 (6 bases). This CDR3 has 16 residues. Germline CDR1 is KGHSH and CDR2 is LQKENI. The V gene lost 6 bases and the J gene lost 10 bases, with 26 bases spanning the gap. The CDR3 DNA reads as TGTGCCAGCTCCTCCTTAACCGGGGGACTCACCCCTTCGCAGTATTTT. Translation: CASSSLTGGLTPSQYF.